The 4 T cell receptor beta chains reported below all come from one sample, sequenced in a study of cytomegalovirus exposure and HLA in healthy donors. Sequenced by immunoSEQ multiplex PCR; TCRdb stores in-frame clones only, minus some. This table holds over 110,000 clones, around nine tenths found once. Source material: PBMCs. These receptor sequences come from a man aged 18 to 29 in good health and CMV-seropositive.

The rearrangement links TRBV7-6 to TRBJ2-3, with 11 bases lining up with TRBD2. This CDR3 is built from 19 residues. In germline, CDR1 is SGHVS, CDR2 FNYEAQ. The V gene end was trimmed by 2 bases and the J gene end by 0 bases; junction bases not matched to a gene: 10. CDR3 sequence reads: CASSLTLARTSGSTDTQYF. For the CDR3, the DNA is TGTGCCAGCAGCTTAACGCTCGCCCGGACTAGCGGGAGCACAGATACGCAGTATTTT.

This rearrangement joins TRBV7-8 to TRBJ1-1, with D possibly matching TRBD1 (6 bases). Germline values: CDR1 SGHVS, CDR2 FQNEAQ. V gave up 0 bases and J gave up 5 bases, with 10 bases separating them. CDR3 length equals 14 residues. CDR3 in DNA: TGTGCCAGCAGCTTAGCAGGGGGGGCGACTGAAGCTTTCTTT. This gives the protein CASSLAGGATEAFF.

The V and J genes are TRBV7-9 and TRBJ2-2; TRBD1 might be the D (5 bases). Germline V CDR1 and CDR2: SEHNR, FQNEAQ (reference sequence). The CDR3 covers 15 residues. Trimming took 5 bases from V and 1 from J, leaving 11 bases between them. The CDR3 sequence: CASSPQQVNTGELFF. The CDR3 coding sequence is TGTGCCAGCAGCCCACAACAGGTGAACACCGGGGAGCTGTTTTTT.

The V call is TRBV27, the J call TRBJ2-5; TRBD1 aligns across 7 bases. Trimming cost V 0 bases and J 4 bases; bases outside gene matches: 5. This CDR3 is built from 15 residues. CDR1 is MNHEY and CDR2 is SMNVEV in the germline V gene (reference sequence). The CDR3 loop reads CASSLSGQPGETQYF. CDR3 nucleotide sequence: TGTGCCAGCAGTTTATCGGGACAGCCCGGAGAGACCCAGTACTTC.